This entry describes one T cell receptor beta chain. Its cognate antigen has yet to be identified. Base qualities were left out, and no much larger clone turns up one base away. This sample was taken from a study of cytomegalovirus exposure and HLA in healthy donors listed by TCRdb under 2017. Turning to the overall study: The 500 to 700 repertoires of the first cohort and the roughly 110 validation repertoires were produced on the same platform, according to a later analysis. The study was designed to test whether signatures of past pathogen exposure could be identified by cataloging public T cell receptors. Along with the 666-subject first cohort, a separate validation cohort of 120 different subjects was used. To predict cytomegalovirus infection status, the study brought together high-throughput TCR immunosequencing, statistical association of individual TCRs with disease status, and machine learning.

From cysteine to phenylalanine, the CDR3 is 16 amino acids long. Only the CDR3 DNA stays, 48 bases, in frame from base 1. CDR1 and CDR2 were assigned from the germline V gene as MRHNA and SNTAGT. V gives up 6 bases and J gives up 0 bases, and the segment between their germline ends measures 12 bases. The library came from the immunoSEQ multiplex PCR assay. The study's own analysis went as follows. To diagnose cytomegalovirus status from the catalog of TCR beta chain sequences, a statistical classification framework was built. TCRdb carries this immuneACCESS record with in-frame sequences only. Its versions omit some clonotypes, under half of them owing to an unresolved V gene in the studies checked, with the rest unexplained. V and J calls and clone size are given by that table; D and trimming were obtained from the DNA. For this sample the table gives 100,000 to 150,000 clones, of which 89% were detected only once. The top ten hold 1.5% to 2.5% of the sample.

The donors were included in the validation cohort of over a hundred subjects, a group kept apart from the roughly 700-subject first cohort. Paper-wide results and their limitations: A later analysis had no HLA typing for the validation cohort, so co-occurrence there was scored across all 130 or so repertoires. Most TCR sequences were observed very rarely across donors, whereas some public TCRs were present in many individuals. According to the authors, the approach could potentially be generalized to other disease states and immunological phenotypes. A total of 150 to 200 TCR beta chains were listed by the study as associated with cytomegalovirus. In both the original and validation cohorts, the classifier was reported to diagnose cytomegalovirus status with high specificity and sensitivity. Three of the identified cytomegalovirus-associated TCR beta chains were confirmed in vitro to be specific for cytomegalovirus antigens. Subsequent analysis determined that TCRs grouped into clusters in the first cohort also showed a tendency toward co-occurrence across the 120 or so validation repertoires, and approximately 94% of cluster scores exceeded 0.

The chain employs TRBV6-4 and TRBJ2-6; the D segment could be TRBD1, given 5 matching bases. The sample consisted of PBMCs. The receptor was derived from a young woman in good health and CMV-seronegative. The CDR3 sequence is CASSRVGDSGANVLTF. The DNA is TGTGCCAGCAGCAGGGTTGGAGACTCTGGGGCCAACGTCCTGACTTTC.